This is a list of T cell receptor beta chains from one sample in a study of T cell changes during pregnancy in multiple sclerosis. The assay was immunoSEQ multiplex PCR, and TCRdb's table has in-frame clones only and misses some. The sample contains about 51,000 clones, 85% to 95% of which appear only once. The specimen comprised CD4+ T cells from peripheral blood mononuclear cells, sampled in the second trimester of pregnancy. The receptors were gathered from a female donor with multiple sclerosis, enrolled in a pregnancy study. Each CDR3 is given with its conserved first and last residue. Each record gives: D gene, clone size, V gene, J gene, CDR3 protein, CDR3 DNA. A D gene is named only where the DNA matches it firmly. Clone size is shown for a subset of rows, as once, few, many or a class of expanded clone.

TRBD1	NA	TRBV27	TRBJ1-2	CASTLGQGAYGYTF	TGTGCCAGCACCCTGGGGCAGGGGGCTTATGGCTACACCTTC
TRBD2	NA	TRBV27	TRBJ2-2	CASSSLGTSGGAGELFF	TGTGCCAGCAGTTCCCTCGGGACTAGCGGGGGTGCCGGGGAGCTGTTTTTT
TRBD1	NA	TRBV6-5	TRBJ1-1	CASRPGGTTEAFF	TGTGCCAGCCGACCAGGGGGGACCACTGAAGCTTTCTTT
NA	NA	TRBV6-5	TRBJ1-4	CASSSHDEKLFF	TGTGCCAGCAGTTCCCATGATGAAAAACTGTTTTTT
TRBD2	NA	TRBV15	TRBJ2-3	CATSRVPRGGKDTQYF	TGTGCCACCAGCAGAGTTCCGCGGGGGGGCAAGGATACGCAGTATTTT
NA	NA	TRBV6-1	TRBJ1-6	CASSEAPTLRNSPLHF	TGTGCCAGCAGTGAAGCACCGACACTTAGGAATTCACCCCTCCACTTT
TRBD1	NA	TRBV2	TRBJ2-7	CASSVGGQGYEQYF	TGTGCCAGCAGTGTAGGGGGACAGGGTTACGAGCAGTACTTC
TRBD1	NA	TRBV19	TRBJ1-6	CASSVWTGYNSPLHF	TGTGCCAGTAGTGTTTGGACAGGTTATAATTCACCCCTCCACTTT
TRBD1	NA	TRBV27	TRBJ2-7	CASSLQSRGYRYEQYF	TGTGCCAGCAGTTTGCAATCCAGGGGGTATCGCTACGAGCAGTACTTC
NA	few	TRBV5-8	TRBJ1-1	CASSLQGFGAEAFF	TGTGCCAGCAGCTTACAGGGTTTTGGGGCTGAAGCTTTCTTT
TRBD1	NA	TRBV7-2	TRBJ1-1	CASSLMTGLTEAFF	TGTGCCAGCAGCTTAATGACAGGGTTGACTGAAGCTTTCTTT
NA	once	TRBV27	TRBJ2-3	CASSTTQGYTQYF	TGTGCCAGCAGTACGACACAGGGTTATACGCAGTATTTT
NA	NA	TRBV19	TRBJ2-2	CASSTRQGNTGELFF	TGTGCCAGTAGTACCAGGCAGGGGAACACCGGGGAGCTGTTTTTT
TRBD1	NA	TRBV5-4	TRBJ1-2	CASSLPRGENYGYTF	TGTGCCAGCAGCTTACCCAGGGGGGAGAACTATGGCTACACCTTC
NA	NA	TRBV19	TRBJ1-1	CASSILDWSPEAFF	TGTGCCAGTAGTATCCTCGACTGGTCCCCTGAAGCTTTCTTT
NA	NA	TRBV7-6	TRBJ2-1	CASSLSGLSSYNEQFF	TGTGCCAGCAGCTTAAGTGGACTAAGCTCCTACAATGAGCAGTTCTTC
TRBD1	NA	TRBV2	TRBJ1-6	CASSGDRVQYSPLHF	TGTGCCAGCAGCGGGGACAGGGTACAATACTCACCCCTCCACTTT
TRBD1	NA	TRBV7-7	TRBJ2-2	CASSLVGTGSTGELFF	TGTGCTAGCAGCTTGGTGGGGACAGGGTCCACCGGGGAGCTGTTTTTT
NA	NA	TRBV4-2	TRBJ1-4	CASSQDRAGDNEKLFF	TGTGCCAGCAGCCAAGATAGGGCAGGGGATAATGAAAAACTGTTTTTT
NA	NA	TRBV6-1	TRBJ2-4	CASSEGGDIQYF	TGTGCCAGCAGTGAAGGCGGAGACATTCAGTACTTC
NA	NA	TRBV7-9	TRBJ1-1	CASSTAGGTEAFF	TGTGCCAGCAGCACCGCCGGGGGGACTGAAGCTTTCTTT
TRBD1	NA	TRBV4-2	TRBJ1-4	CASSQDSSRDRGEKLFF	TGTGCCAGCAGCCAAGATTCTTCCCGGGACAGGGGGGAAAAACTGTTTTTT
TRBD2	NA	TRBV7-7	TRBJ2-1	CASSHGVAGVPSYNEQFF	TGTGCCAGCAGCCATGGGGTAGCGGGGGTCCCCTCCTACAATGAGCAGTTCTTC
NA	NA	TRBV4-3	TRBJ2-1	CASSHGASSYNEQFF	TGCGCCAGCAGCCATGGGGCTAGCTCCTACAATGAGCAGTTCTTC
TRBD1	NA	TRBV9	TRBJ1-2	CASTPGPGTDYGYTF	TGTGCCAGCACCCCCGGACCCGGGACAGACTATGGCTACACCTTC
NA	NA	TRBV5-1	TRBJ2-3	CASSPLQASDTQYF	TGCGCCAGCAGCCCATTACAGGCATCGGATACGCAGTATTTT
TRBD2	NA	TRBV4-3	TRBJ2-5	CASSMGGKGAQETQYF	TGCGCCAGCAGTATGGGGGGGAAAGGGGCCCAAGAGACCCAGTACTTC
NA	NA	TRBV2	TRBJ2-2	CASSAYEGGTGELFF	TGTGCCAGCAGTGCATACGAGGGAGGCACCGGGGAGCTGTTTTTT
NA	once	TRBV6-1	TRBJ1-2	CAIGGGDLNYGYTF	TGTGCCATAGGGGGGGGAGACCTTAACTATGGCTACACCTTC
NA	NA	TRBV18	TRBJ1-1	CASSPQGTPQNTEAFF	TGTGCCAGCTCACCACAGGGGACACCGCAGAACACTGAAGCTTTCTTT
TRBD1	NA	TRBV6-5	TRBJ1-1	CASSRDRNTEAFF	TGTGCCAGCAGCCGGGACAGGAACACTGAAGCTTTCTTT
NA	NA	TRBV6-1	TRBJ1-1	CASREPRSLNTEAFF	TGTGCCAGCAGGGAGCCTAGGAGTTTGAACACTGAAGCTTTCTTT
TRBD2	NA	TRBV7-3	TRBJ2-7	CASSLRETSVYEQYF	TGTGCCAGCAGCTTAAGAGAGACTAGCGTCTACGAGCAGTACTTC
TRBD1	NA	TRBV30	TRBJ1-1	CAWQDRASTEAFF	TGTGCCTGGCAGGACAGGGCCAGCACTGAAGCTTTCTTT
NA	NA	TRBV11-3	TRBJ2-7	CASSLDVGLSYEQYF	TGTGCCAGCAGCTTAGATGTCGGACTCTCCTACGAGCAGTACTTC
TRBD1	NA	TRBV7-6	TRBJ1-5	CASSFIGRRGRGNQPQHF	TGTGCCAGCAGTTTCATAGGACGAAGGGGGCGAGGCAATCAGCCCCAGCATTTT
TRBD1	NA	TRBV4-1	TRBJ1-2	CASSQGQNYGYTF	TGCGCCAGCAGCCAGGGACAGAACTATGGCTACACCTTC
NA	NA	TRBV6-5	TRBJ1-4	CASSYGGFNEKLFF	TGTGCCAGCAGTTACGGGGGGTTTAATGAAAAACTGTTTTTT
TRBD1	NA	TRBV19	TRBJ1-2	CASSIVSQGNYGYTF	TGTGCCAGTAGTATTGTTTCACAGGGGAACTATGGCTACACCTTC
NA	NA	TRBV21-1	TRBJ1-5	CASSPGDCNQPQHF	TGTGCCAGCAGCCCCGGAGATTGCAATCAGCCCCAGCATTTT
TRBD1	NA	TRBV2	TRBJ1-5	CASSVSRDRGNQPQHF	TGTGCCAGCAGCGTCTCCCGGGACAGGGGGAATCAGCCCCAGCATTTT
TRBD2	NA	TRBV7-2	TRBJ2-7	CASSLAGTSGGYEQYF	TGTGCCAGCAGCTTAGCCGGGACTAGCGGGGGCTACGAGCAGTACTTC
TRBD1	once	TRBV6-6	TRBJ1-1	CASREGQRMNTEAFF	TGTGCCAGCAGAGAGGGACAGAGAATGAACACTGAAGCTTTCTTT
NA	medium-sized	TRBV18	TRBJ1-1	CASSPLPGGTEAFF	TGTGCCAGCTCACCATTGCCCGGGGGCACTGAAGCTTTCTTT
NA	NA	TRBV14	TRBJ2-1	CASNPGHDPGLYNEQFF	TGTGCCAGCAACCCGGGACACGACCCTGGGCTATACAATGAGCAGTTCTTC